The source of this TCR beta chain is a study of shared clonotypes between healthy human individuals. Remarks on this clone: Its target is unknown.

Trimming took 0 bases from V and 1 from J, leaving 10 bases between them. The germline V gene encodes CDR1 KGHSH and CDR2 LQKENI. The CDR3 consists of 16 residues. The sorted-subset replicate PCRs were given 150 to 250 ng DNA, which is 30,000 or so T cell genomes. Authors' processing steps: ImmunoSEQ supplied junction-only sequences lacking quality scores, so filtering was different. The assay was immunoSEQ multiplex PCR, and TCRdb's table has in-frame clones only and misses some. That table supplies the V and J calls and clone size; D and trimming were determined from the DNA. This table has more than 500,000 clones, roughly 95% appearing once. General study findings and limits: The sampled material consisted only of blood, and tissue repertoires are likely to differ.

Sequencing was carried out using naive CD4+ T cells sorted from blood. Subset indicated: CD45RA+ positively selected. The sequence was collected from a woman aged 30 to 39 in good health. The V gene is TRBV18, the J gene TRBJ1-3, with D possibly TRBD1 on 5 matching bases. CDR3 protein: CASSPPSGMSGNTIYF. The CDR3, as DNA: TGTGCCAGCTCACCACCTTCAGGGATGTCTGGAAACACCATATATTTT.